Listed here are 24 T cell receptor beta chains from one sample, sequenced in a study of molecular identifiers for immune sequencing clone quantification. TCRdb processed the PCR reads anew with MiXCR; each CDR3 protein has one entry. Of over 600,000 distinct CDR3 sequences in the sample, 15% to 20% are singletons; the top ten hold 0.85%. Sample: naive CD8+ T cells from blood, with Jurkat cell RNA spiked in. The subset was: FACS-sorted CD8+CD4-CCR7+CD45RA+ naive T cells. Source of these receptors: a human donor in good health. Some libraries in this study had Jurkat cell RNA spiked in.

This clonotype was seen repeatedly, ten times or more. The chain is built from TRBV7-9 and TRBJ2-7; 9 nucleotides agree with TRBD1. The V and J ends lost 5 bases and 3 bases, in that order; junction bases with no gene match: 8. Germline CDR1 SEHNR, CDR2 FQNEAQ (reference sequence). This CDR3 has 15 residues. The CDR3 bases are TGTGCCAGCAGCCTTGGACAGGGGCCCTACTACGAGCAGTACTTC. Amino acids: CASSLGQGPYYEQYF.

The rearrangement uses TRBV29-1 and TRBJ2-2; 12 nucleotides line up with TRBD1. Germline assignment: CDR1 SQVTM and CDR2 ANQGSEA. The junction had 12 bases not matched to a gene; V was cut back by 6 bases and J by 4 bases. CDR3 length: 17 amino acids. Here the CDR3 reads CSVGDRGLSDGTGELFF. For the CDR3, the DNA is TGCAGCGTGGGGGACAGGGGGCTTTCTGATGGCACCGGGGAGCTGTTTTTT.

This clonotype was counted at least ten times. The genes are TRBV5-8 and TRBJ1-1, with 8 bases fitting TRBD1. The CDR3 length is 14 residues. The ends lost 2 bases at V and 4 bases at J; junction bases unmatched: 4. CDR1 is SGHTS, CDR2 YDEGEE, per germline. Here the CDR3 DNA reads TGTGCCAGCAGCTTACAGGGGGATCCCACTGAAGCTTTCTTT. This gives the protein CASSLQGDPTEAFF.

On this clonotype itself: A read error may explain this, as a much larger clone is one base away. The chain employs TRBV9 and TRBJ1-3; TRBD1 might be the D (5 bases). In germline, CDR1 is SGDLS, CDR2 YYNGEE. The CDR3 covers 15 residues. As DNA, the CDR3 is TGTGCCAGCAGCGTATCTGAGGGGCCCGGAAACACCATACATTTT. This translates into CASSVSEGPGNTIHF.

This clonotype occurred many times. The V gene is TRBV28, the J gene TRBJ1-1; 7 bases map to TRBD1. The CDR3 sequence is 13 residues long. Germline-derived CDR1 and CDR2 are MDHEN and SYDVKM. J gave up 7 bases and V 2 bases, and 4 bases lay outside the gene matches. The CDR3 spells CASSLGRGLEAFF. The CDR3 coding sequence is TGTGCCAGCAGTTTAGGGAGGGGGCTTGAAGCTTTCTTT.

This clonotype was counted ten times or more. The rearrangement joins TRBV5-1 to TRBJ2-7; 8 bases are a match to TRBD2. The CDR3 runs to 13 residues. Germline CDR1 and CDR2: SGHRS and YFSETQ. CDR3 sequence reads: CASSSLRTSPSTV. The CDR3 region has the DNA TGCGCCAGCAGCAGCTTACGGACTAGCCCCTCTACGGTC.

This clonotype has a count of ten or more. V gene TRBV4-3 combines with J gene TRBJ2-1; no definite D call. V was trimmed by 3 bases and J by 6 bases, leaving 12 bases between them. CDR1 and CDR2 from the germline V gene are LGHNA and YSLEER. The CDR3 totals 14 residues. CDR3 sequence (DNA): TGCGCCAGCAGCCACTGGCCCGGCGGCAATGAGCAGTTCTTC. It encodes CASSHWPGGNEQFF.

With respect to this clonotype: Being one base from a much bigger clone, this may be a read error. V gene TRBV30 combines with J gene TRBJ2-7; D perhaps matches TRBD2 (6 bases). The CDR3 runs to 13 residues. The germline gives CDR1 GTSNPN, CDR2 SVGIG (reference sequence). The DNA for the CDR3 is TGTGCTTCGGTGGAAGTTTCCGGGGGCGAGCAGTACTTC. Protein product: CASVEVSGGEQYF. Supplemented by reference TRBV30 and TRBJ2-7, the full variable domain reads SQTIHQWPATLVQPVGSPLSLECTVEGTSNPNLYWYRQAAGRGLQLLFYSVGIGQISSEVPQNLSASRPQDRQFILSSKKLLLSDSGFYLCASVEVSGGEQYFGPGTRLTVT.

In this sample, this clonotype turned up many times. The DNA for the CDR3 is TGTGCCAGCAGCTTTGCGTCGGGCACTGAAGCTTTCTTT. Translating it yields CASSFASGTEAFF. The J gene is TRBJ1-1, the V gene TRBV7-6, with D uncertain. The CDR3 loop spans 13 amino acids. Trimming stripped 3 bases from V and 4 bases from J, with 9 bases between. Germline CDR1 is SGHVS and CDR2 is FNYEAQ.

This clonotype was recorded once. This sequence joins TRBV9 and TRBJ2-7; 7 nucleotides align to TRBD1. Germline V gene data show CDR1 as SGDLS and CDR2 as YYNGEE. CDR3 length equals 14 residues. Unmatched junction bases numbered 8, after V lost 3 bases and J lost 5 bases. The DNA of the CDR3 is TGTGCCAGCAGCGGTGGTCAGGGGGACCACGAGCAGTACTTC. Translation gives CASSGGQGDHEQYF. Filled out from reference TRBV9 and TRBJ2-7, the complete variable domain reads DSGVTQTPKHLITATGQRVTLRCSPRSGDLSVYWYQQSLDQGLQFLIQYYNGEERAKGNILERFSAQQFPDLHSELNLSSLELGDSALYFCASSGGQGDHEQYFGPGTRLTVT.

As to this clonotype: A junction end diverges from the germline sequence, so it may reflect a read error. V usage is TRBV9 and J usage is TRBJ2-5; the D gene could be TRBD1 or TRBD2 (6 bases each). Germline V gives CDR1 SGDLS, CDR2 YYNGEE. CDR3 length equals 16 residues. CDR3 in amino acids: CVSSVAHGGPFWTQYF. The CDR3, as DNA: TGTGTCAGCAGCGTAGCTCATGGGGGGCCGTTCTGGACCCAGTACTTC. Supplemented by reference TRBV9 and TRBJ2-5, the full variable domain reads DSGVTQTPKHLITATGQRVTLRCSPRSGDLSVYWYQQSLDQGLQFLIQYYNGEERAKGNILERFSAQQFPDLHSELNLSSLELGDSALYFCVSSVAHGGPFWTQYFGPGTRLLVL.

At least ten counts were recorded for this clonotype. The CDR3 spells CASSPGQGKLIEQYF. The CDR3 nucleotides read TGCGCCAGCAGCCCGGGACAGGGAAAGCTGATCGAGCAGTACTTC. This rearrangement joins TRBV5-1 to TRBJ2-7, with 9 bases fitting TRBD1. V trimming: 4 bases; J trimming: 6 bases; junction bases outside the gene matches: 11. Germline-derived CDR1 and CDR2 are SGHRS and YFSETQ. The CDR3 totals 15 residues.

The chain links TRBV30 to TRBJ2-1; maybe TRBD2 (6 bases). V was pared by 0 bases and J by 5 bases, with 11 bases between. The CDR3 sequence is 14 residues long. Germline V lookup: CDR1 GTSNPN, CDR2 SVGIG (reference sequence). CDR3 sequence: CAWSVGGANNEQFF. The CDR3 DNA reads TGTGCCTGGAGTGTCGGGGGAGCTAACAATGAGCAGTTCTTC. Based on the CDR3 plus reference TRBV30 and TRBJ2-1, the full variable domain is SQTIHQWPATLVQPVGSPLSLECTVEGTSNPNLYWYRQAAGRGLQLLFYSVGIGQISSEVPQNLSASRPQDRQFILSSKKLLLSDSGFYLCAWSVGGANNEQFFGPGTRLTVL.

V and J are TRBV20-1 and TRBJ2-7; 7 positions agree with TRBD2. The germline CDR1 and CDR2 sequences are DFQATT and SNEGSKA (reference sequence). The CDR3 is made up of 16 amino acids. The J segment lost 0 bases and the V segment lost 7 bases, leaving 15 bases of the junction unmatched. The CDR3 DNA is TGCAGTGGAAAAGGGTGGGAGGGGCGTCCCTCCTACGAGCAGTACTTC. Its protein is CSGKGWEGRPSYEQYF.

The chain combines TRBV5-3 with TRBJ2-1, with a tentative D call TRBD1 (5 bases). TRBV5-3 is given ORF status, its function remaining uncertain. This CDR3 region has 19 residues. The V end was cut by 8 bases, the J end by 0 bases, with 27 bases between. CDR3 protein: CASSPRGTSERSSYNEQFF. CDR3 coding DNA: TGTGCCAGCAGCCCTAGGGGAACGAGCGAACGAAGCTCCTACAATGAGCAGTTCTTC.

Note on this clonotype: A read error may be the cause here, since a much bigger clone is one base away. This sequence joins TRBV7-8 and TRBJ1-6; 8 positions agree with TRBD1. The CDR3 has 16 residues. Germline assignment: CDR1 SGHVS and CDR2 FQNEAQ. For the CDR3, the DNA is TGTGTCAGCAGCTTATCGCAGGGGGCTTCTTATTCACCCCTCCACTTT. It is translated as CVSSLSQGASYSPLHF.

This clonotype was counted many times. The V and J genes are TRBV20-1 and TRBJ2-7; a weak D match, TRBD1 (5 bases). V was cut by 0 bases and J by 3 bases, with 12 bases left in between. Germline V lookup: CDR1 DFQATT, CDR2 SNEGSKA (reference sequence). The CDR3 has 14 residues. The CDR3 region has the DNA TGCAGTGCTAGAGATAGGGGCAGTATCTACGAGCAGTACTTC. Its translation is CSARDRGSIYEQYF.

In this sample, this clonotype turned up many times. V usage is TRBV30 and J usage is TRBJ2-7, with 7 bases aligning to TRBD2. V lost 1 base, J lost 2 bases, and 8 bases stayed unmatched. This CDR3 comprises 15 residues. Germline loops: CDR1 GTSNPN, CDR2 SVGIG (reference sequence). CDR3 loop: CAWSAAGAFAYEQYF. CDR3 nucleotide sequence: TGTGCCTGGAGTGCGGCGGGAGCGTTCGCCTACGAGCAGTACTTC. Variable domain in full (rest from reference TRBV30 and TRBJ2-7): SQTIHQWPATLVQPVGSPLSLECTVEGTSNPNLYWYRQAAGRGLQLLFYSVGIGQISSEVPQNLSASRPQDRQFILSSKKLLLSDSGFYLCAWSAAGAFAYEQYFGPGTRLTVT.

The sample holds many counts of this clonotype. The chain uses TRBV7-9 and TRBJ2-3; 8 positions agree with TRBD2. The J segment lost 2 bases and the V segment lost 6 bases, leaving 7 bases of the junction unmatched. The CDR3 length is 15 residues. Germline V gene data show CDR1 as SEHNR and CDR2 as FQNEAQ (reference sequence). The CDR3 is CASSLSGTNTDTQYF. CDR3 nucleotides: TGTGCCAGCAGTCTTAGCGGGACCAACACAGATACGCAGTATTTT.

A remark on this clonotype: At one end the junction does not follow the germline gene, possibly because of a read error. V usage is TRBV11-1 and J usage is TRBJ2-7, with 10 bases matching TRBD2. Germline CDR1 SGHAT, CDR2 FQDESV (reference sequence). The CDR3 spans 15 residues. The CDR3 reads CAGSLKSSGRYEQYF. The CDR3 region has the DNA TGTGCCGGCAGCTTGAAGTCTAGCGGGAGATACGAGCAGTACTTC.

V and J are TRBV24-1 and TRBJ2-5; 10 bases match TRBD2. The CDR3 is 14 amino acids. V shed 6 bases, J shed 0 bases, and the junction held 0 bases outside the gene matches. Germline lookup yields CDR1 KGHDR and CDR2 SFDVKD. CDR3 DNA sequence: TGTGCCACCAGTACTAGCGGGGACCAAGAGACCCAGTACTTC. Translation gives CATSTSGDQETQYF.

This clonotype was recorded at least ten times. The chain has TRBV19 and TRBJ2-1; 8 bases map to TRBD1. Looked up from germline, CDR1 is LNHDA and CDR2 is SQIVND (reference sequence). V was clipped by 3 bases and J by 4 bases; unmatched bases: 5. CDR3 length: 15 amino acids. The chain's CDR3 is CASSIMDRAYNEQFF. CDR3 nucleotides: TGTGCCAGTAGTATTATGGACAGGGCTTACAATGAGCAGTTCTTC.

In its sample, this clonotype was seen a few times. CDR3 sequence: CASSIASGTSSYNEQFF. The CDR3 DNA follows: TGTGCCAGTAGTATAGCAAGCGGGACGTCGTCCTACAATGAGCAGTTCTTC. V usage is TRBV19 and J usage is TRBJ2-1; 7 positions match TRBD2. Germline CDR1 reads LNHDA; CDR2 reads SQIVND (reference sequence). V lost 1 base and J lost 1; bases outside the gene matches: 7. The CDR3 contains 17 residues. Filled out from reference TRBV19 and TRBJ2-1, the complete variable domain reads DGGITQSPKYLFRKEGQNVTLSCEQNLNHDAMYWYRQDPGQGLRLIYYSQIVNDFQKGDIAEGYSVSREKKESFPLTVTSAQKNPTAFYLCASSIASGTSSYNEQFFGPGTRLTVL.

Comment on this clonotype: A much larger clone lies a single base off, so this may be a read error. This chain connects TRBV12-3 or TRBV12-4 to TRBJ1-2; TRBD1 might be the D (6 bases). The CDR3 has 14 amino acids. The CDR3 sequence: CASRLTGSNFGYTF. In DNA, the CDR3 is TGTGCCAGCAGACTCACAGGGTCTAACTTTGGCTACACCTTC.